The 24 T cell receptor beta chains below come from one sample, sequenced in a study of Ad26.COV2.S vaccination and SARS-CoV-2 variants. Specified treatment: approximately 18 received Ad26.COV2.S at low or high dose, single or two shots; five or six received placebo; per-sample allocation not given. All samples were drawn on day 63, counting from the first vaccine or placebo injection. Clones were read by immunoSEQ multiplex PCR, and TCRdb kept only the in-frame ones, dropping some. The table lists more than 250,000 clones, about 89% of them singletons. This material consisted of peripheral blood, taken in a trial of Ad26.COV2.S vaccine versus placebo. All receptors derive from a person aged 18-60 years who received the Ad26.COV2.S COVID-19 vaccine or a placebo.

V and J are TRBV12-3 or TRBV12-4 and TRBJ1-2; no clear D gene. V lost 0 bases to trimming and J lost 7 bases, with 9 bases between them. This CDR3 is built from 13 residues. The CDR3 here is CASSLATRTGYTF. As DNA, the CDR3 is TGTGCCAGCAGTTTAGCGACACGAACTGGCTACACCTTC.

The chain has TRBV20-1 and TRBJ2-1, with a weak D call TRBD2 (5 bases). Trimming shortened V by 7 bases and J by 7 bases, and 8 bases separated the two germline ends. CDR3 length: 10 amino acids. Per germline, CDR1 DFQATT and CDR2 SNEGSKA (reference sequence). The CDR3: CSVGMNEQFF. The CDR3 nucleotides are TGCAGTGTCGGGATGAATGAGCAGTTCTTC.

The V call is TRBV6-2 or TRBV6-3, the J call TRBJ2-7; the match to TRBD1 covers 7 bases. The CDR3 has 15 amino acids. Germline V gene sequence: CDR1 MNHEY, CDR2 SVGEGT. V gave up 5 bases and J gave up 7 bases; unmatched junction bases: 14. Here the CDR3 DNA reads TGTGCCAGCAGTCTGATTCGGACAGGCTTTGGGGAGCAGTACTTC. It specifies CASSLIRTGFGEQYF.

V usage is TRBV12-5 and J usage is TRBJ2-2; no clear D. The length of the CDR3 is 12 residues. Germline CDR1 and CDR2: LGHNT and FRNRAP. V shed 7 bases and J shed 5 bases, with 8 bases lying between them. The CDR3 DNA follows: TGTGCTAGTGTAGTGGTGACCGGGGAGCTGTTTTTT. This translates into CASVVVTGELFF.

J is TRBJ1-2 and V is TRBV7-9; 7 bases are shared with TRBD1. Unmatched junction bases numbered 6, after V lost 4 bases and J lost 7 bases. The CDR3 sequence is 13 residues long. Germline CDR1 SEHNR, CDR2 FQNEAQ (reference sequence). The CDR3 nucleotides are TGTGCCAGCAGCTCCACAGGGGACTCTGGCTACACCTTC. Its protein product is CASSSTGDSGYTF.

The chain has TRBV7-9 and TRBJ1-2, with D unclear. Trimming took 0 bases from V and 4 from J, leaving 6 bases between them. Germline CDR1 is SEHNR and CDR2 is FQNEAQ (reference sequence). The CDR3 sequence is 13 residues long. The chain's CDR3 is CASSLAGSYGYTF. CDR3 nucleotides: TGTGCCAGCAGCTTAGCAGGGAGCTATGGCTACACCTTC.

The J gene is TRBJ2-2, the V gene TRBV4-1; the D gene is possibly TRBD1 (6 bases). Trimming stripped 4 bases from V and 0 bases from J, with 9 bases between. This CDR3 has 15 amino acids. Germline CDR1 is MGHRA and CDR2 is YSYEKL. The CDR3 loop reads CASSREGANTGELFF. Here the CDR3 DNA reads TGCGCCAGCAGCCGTGAGGGGGCGAACACCGGGGAGCTGTTTTTT.

The chain couples TRBV9 to TRBJ2-3; D might be TRBD2 (5 bases). The CDR3 consists of 16 residues. Germline lookup yields CDR1 SGDLS and CDR2 YYNGEE. The V end lost 4 bases, the J end lost 6 bases, and 21 bases lay between the germline ends. The CDR3 sequence: CASSFTPSLRGDTQYF. The CDR3, as DNA: TGTGCCAGCAGCTTCACTCCTAGTCTCCGAGGGGATACGCAGTATTTT.

This clone was observed a handful of times. This chain joins TRBV11-2 and TRBJ1-5; tentative D call: TRBD1 (6 bases). From germline, CDR1 is SGHAT and CDR2 FQNNGV. V was clipped by 2 bases and J by 3 bases, with 8 bases between them. The CDR3 is 14 amino acids. The CDR3 region is CASSLSGDNQPQHF. The CDR3, as DNA: TGTGCCAGCAGCTTATCAGGGGACAATCAGCCCCAGCATTTT.

The rearrangement links TRBV6-5 to TRBJ2-7; D is tentatively TRBD1 or TRBD2 (6 bases each). Deletions cut 6 bases from V and 2 bases from J, with 17 bases between. The length of the CDR3 is 15 residues. Germline-derived CDR1 and CDR2 are MNHEY and SVGAGI. The CDR3 region has the DNA TGTGCCAGCAGCCCCTATGCGGGACAAGCCTACGAGCAGTACTTC. Protein sequence: CASSPYAGQAYEQYF.

V gene TRBV19 combines with J gene TRBJ2-7; D not resolved. CDR3 length: 13 amino acids. The germline CDR1 and CDR2 sequences are LNHDA and SQIVND (reference sequence). Trimming removed 1 base from V and 4 bases from J, with 8 bases in between. As DNA, the CDR3 is TGTGCCAGTAGTATAGGCAGAAGATACGAGCAGTACTTC. This encodes CASSIGRRYEQYF.

In DNA, the CDR3 is TGTGCCTGGAGTGGCCCCGGGGGGCTGAACACTGAAGCTTTCTTT. This encodes CAWSGPGGLNTEAFF. The rearrangement uses TRBV30 and TRBJ1-1; D is possibly TRBD1 (6 bases). The germline CDR1 and CDR2 sequences are GTSNPN and SVGIG (reference sequence). This CDR3 comprises 15 residues. V lost 1 base and J lost 0, with 12 bases in between.

This chain connects TRBV4-3 to TRBJ2-6, with D perhaps TRBD2 (6 bases). The length of the CDR3 is 17 residues. Germline V CDR1 and CDR2: LGHNA, YSLEER. V lost 3 bases, J lost 3 bases, and 15 bases lay in between. CDR3 protein: CASSQGHSAGGANVLTF. CDR3 sequence (DNA): TGCGCCAGCAGCCAGGGCCATTCAGCGGGTGGGGCCAACGTCCTGACTTTC.

This clone was seen only once. The chain recombines TRBV19 with TRBJ1-5, with TRBD1 matching over 8 bases. The CDR3 loop spans 17 amino acids. The V gene end was trimmed by 7 bases and the J gene end by 6 bases; junction bases not matched to a gene: 17. Germline V gene data show CDR1 as LNHDA and CDR2 as SQIVND (reference sequence). CDR3 sequence reads: CASIPGTGPLAAQPQHF. CDR3 nucleotide sequence: TGTGCCAGTATTCCCGGGACAGGACCTCTAGCGGCTCAGCCCCAGCATTTT. Looking up the rest from reference TRBV19 and TRBJ1-5 gives the full variable domain: DGGITQSPKYLFRKEGQNVTLSCEQNLNHDAMYWYRQDPGQGLRLIYYSQIVNDFQKGDIAEGYSVSREKKESFPLTVTSAQKNPTAFYLCASIPGTGPLAAQPQHFGDGTRLSIL.

V and J are TRBV30 and TRBJ1-2, with 8 bases lining up with TRBD1. CDR1 and CDR2 from the germline V gene are GTSNPN and SVGIG (reference sequence). Trimming cost V 0 bases and J 7 bases; bases outside gene matches: 7. CDR3 length: 14 amino acids. Here the CDR3 reads CAWSVSTGVGGYTF. CDR3 DNA sequence: TGTGCCTGGAGTGTATCGACAGGGGTAGGTGGCTACACCTTC.

The chain uses TRBV5-8 and TRBJ2-1, with 11 bases matching TRBD2. V trimming: 4 bases; J trimming: 7 bases; junction bases outside the gene matches: 10. Germline loops: CDR1 SGHTS, CDR2 YDEGEE. The CDR3 is 16 amino acids. The CDR3 reads CASSELAGVTLNEQFF. The CDR3 DNA sequence: TGTGCCAGCAGCGAACTAGCGGGAGTAACTTTAAATGAGCAGTTCTTC.

V and J are TRBV6-5 and TRBJ2-6, with D uncertain. The germline CDR1 and CDR2 sequences are MNHEY and SVGAGI. The CDR3 has 15 amino acids. The V and J ends lost 6 bases and 0 bases respectively, with 9 bases between them. CDR3 coding DNA: TGTGCCAGCAGCGGTTGGAGCTCTGGGGCCAACGTCCTGACTTTC. Protein: CASSGWSSGANVLTF.

This chain connects TRBV7-2 to TRBJ1-1, with D possibly being TRBD1 (6 bases). Trimming took off 3 bases at V and 5 bases at J, with 19 bases between the two ends. From germline, CDR1 is SGHTA and CDR2 FQGNSA. This CDR3 is 16 amino acids long. This CDR3 is CASSFVLGRGDTEAFF. CDR3 in DNA: TGTGCCAGCAGCTTTGTTCTAGGCAGGGGAGATACTGAAGCTTTCTTT.

This clone was recorded once. The chain joins TRBV10-3 to TRBJ1-2; perhaps TRBD1 as D (5 bases). The CDR3 length is 14 residues. The V end was cut by 6 bases, the J end by 6 bases, with 17 bases between. Looked up from germline, CDR1 is ENHRY and CDR2 is SYGVKD. CDR3 in amino acids: CAISYGTALDGYTF. The CDR3 nucleotides read TGTGCCATCAGCTACGGGACCGCCTTGGATGGCTACACCTTC.

The chain carries TRBV7-9 and TRBJ1-3; the D gene is possibly TRBD1 (5 bases). Between the trimmed V and J ends, which lost 5 bases and 4 bases, there was a span of 12 bases. This CDR3 spans 14 amino acids. Germline values: CDR1 SEHNR, CDR2 FQNEAQ (reference sequence). The chain's CDR3 is CASSPEGRGNTIYF. CDR3 in DNA: TGTGCCAGCAGCCCCGAGGGGCGAGGAAACACCATATATTTT.

V usage is TRBV6-5 and J usage is TRBJ1-2; D may be TRBD1 (5 bases). Germline CDR1 is MNHEY and CDR2 is SVGAGI. The CDR3 extends over 15 amino acids. The germline V and J ends were trimmed by 5 bases and 4 bases, with 17 bases remaining between them. This CDR3 reads CASSTRGGTIYGYTF. CDR3 sequence (DNA): TGTGCCAGCAGTACCCGTGGGGGGACTATCTATGGCTACACCTTC.

The chain combines TRBV27 with TRBJ1-3; D is possibly TRBD1 (6 bases). This CDR3 has 14 amino acids. Per germline, CDR1 MNHEY and CDR2 SMNVEV (reference sequence). The V and J ends lost 8 bases and 3 bases respectively, with 14 bases between them. The CDR3: CASSSGVRGNTIYF. The CDR3 DNA sequence: TGTGCCAGCTCATCAGGGGTGCGTGGAAACACCATATATTTT.

This CDR3 is CASSPMGSEEKLFF. The CDR3 DNA reads as TGTGCCAGCAGCCCTATGGGCTCCGAGGAAAAACTGTTTTTT. This chain connects TRBV3-1 (or the pseudogene TRBV3-2) to TRBJ1-4; no reliable D call. This CDR3 has 14 amino acids. V shed 4 bases and J shed 8 bases, with 14 bases lying between them. Germline CDR1 reads LGHDT; CDR2 reads YNNKEL (reference sequence).

J is TRBJ2-3 and V is TRBV4-2; 13 bases line up with TRBD2. The CDR3 is 18 residues long. CDR1 LGHNA and CDR2 YNFKEQ come from the germline V gene. V was clipped by 0 bases and J by 0 bases; unmatched bases: 3. DNA of the CDR3: TGTGCCAGCAGCCAAGAACTAGCGGGAGGGCCGAGCACAGATACGCAGTATTTT. This translates into CASSQELAGGPSTDTQYF.